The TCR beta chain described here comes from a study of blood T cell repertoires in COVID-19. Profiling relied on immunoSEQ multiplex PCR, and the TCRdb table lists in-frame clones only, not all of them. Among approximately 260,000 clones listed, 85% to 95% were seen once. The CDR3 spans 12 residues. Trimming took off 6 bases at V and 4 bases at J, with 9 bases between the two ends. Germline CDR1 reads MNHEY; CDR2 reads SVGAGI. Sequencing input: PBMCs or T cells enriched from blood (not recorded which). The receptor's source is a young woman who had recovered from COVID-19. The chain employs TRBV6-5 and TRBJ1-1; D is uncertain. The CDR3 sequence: CASRRDITEAFF. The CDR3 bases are TGTGCCAGCAGGAGGGATATCACTGAAGCTTTCTTT.